This is a list of T cell receptor beta chains from one sample in a study of beta chain features in type 1 diabetes. Generated by immunoSEQ multiplex PCR, the TCRdb table keeps only in-frame clones and is missing some. The data contain some 900,000 clones, roughly 16% of them singletons. The sequenced sample was naive CD4+ T cells from blood. The source is a woman younger than 35 in good health. Each CDR3 is given with its conserved first and last residue. D genes are given only for firm matches. The size field is filled for only some rows; it gives once, few, many or a size class.

J gene: TRBJ2-1; clone size: few; V gene: TRBV19; D gene: .; CDR3 protein: CASSIRGEQFF; CDR3 DNA: TGTGCCAGTAGTATCCGGGGTGAGCAGTTCTTC
J gene: TRBJ1-4; clone size: few; V gene: TRBV7-9; D gene: TRBD1; CDR3 protein: CASSPYGTGGGEKLFF; CDR3 DNA: TGTGCCAGCAGCCCGTATGGGACAGGCGGTGGGGAAAAACTGTTTTTT
J gene: TRBJ2-1; clone size: .; V gene: TRBV18; D gene: TRBD2; CDR3 protein: CASSLTSGAYNEQFF; CDR3 DNA: TGTGCCAGCTCGCTTACTAGCGGAGCTTACAATGAGCAGTTCTTC
J gene: TRBJ1-1; clone size: few; V gene: TRBV7-9; D gene: TRBD1; CDR3 protein: CASSPGQGQVTEAFF; CDR3 DNA: TGTGCCAGCAGCCCCGGACAGGGGCAAGTCACTGAAGCTTTCTTT
J gene: TRBJ2-1; clone size: .; V gene: TRBV19; D gene: TRBD2; CDR3 protein: CASSPKGLAGASQFF; CDR3 DNA: TGTGCCAGTAGCCCAAAAGGACTAGCGGGAGCCTCGCAGTTCTTC
J gene: TRBJ2-2; clone size: few; V gene: TRBV2; D gene: TRBD2; CDR3 protein: CASSTTALAGQNTGELFF; CDR3 DNA: TGTGCCAGCAGCACGACAGCCCTAGCGGGCCAGAACACCGGGGAGCTGTTTTTT
J gene: TRBJ2-4; clone size: .; V gene: TRBV6-1; D gene: .; CDR3 protein: CASTPQGRGIQYF; CDR3 DNA: TGTGCCAGCACCCCACAGGGCCGCGGCATTCAGTACTTC
J gene: TRBJ1-5; clone size: few; V gene: TRBV28; D gene: .; CDR3 protein: CASTEWGGNQPQHF; CDR3 DNA: TGTGCCAGCACCGAATGGGGAGGCAATCAGCCCCAGCATTTT
J gene: TRBJ2-5; clone size: .; V gene: TRBV18; D gene: .; CDR3 protein: CASSPLVQETQYF; CDR3 DNA: TGTGCCAGCTCACCGCTAGTCCAAGAGACCCAGTACTTC
J gene: TRBJ2-7; clone size: .; V gene: TRBV5-4; D gene: .; CDR3 protein: CASSLNPYEQYF; CDR3 DNA: TGTGCCAGCAGCTTAAACCCCTACGAGCAGTACTTC
J gene: TRBJ2-7; clone size: .; V gene: TRBV6-1; D gene: .; CDR3 protein: CVSSEARRDEQYF; CDR3 DNA: TGTGTCAGCAGTGAAGCTCGCCGGGACGAGCAGTACTTC
J gene: TRBJ2-4; clone size: .; V gene: TRBV6-5; D gene: .; CDR3 protein: CTSSPSFYIQYF; CDR3 DNA: TGTACCAGCAGTCCGTCCTTTTACATTCAGTACTTC
J gene: TRBJ1-5; clone size: few; V gene: TRBV19; D gene: .; CDR3 protein: CASSIDSSLGNQPQHF; CDR3 DNA: TGTGCCAGTAGTATAGATAGTTCCCTCGGGAATCAGCCCCAGCATTTT
J gene: TRBJ2-5; clone size: few; V gene: TRBV5-1; D gene: .; CDR3 protein: CASSTDKETQYF; CDR3 DNA: TGCGCCAGCAGCACCGATAAAGAGACCCAGTACTTC
J gene: TRBJ1-2; clone size: few; V gene: TRBV28; D gene: .; CDR3 protein: CASSPTISNYGYTF; CDR3 DNA: TGTGCCAGCAGCCCTACGATTTCTAACTATGGCTACACCTTC
J gene: TRBJ1-1; clone size: .; V gene: TRBV11-2; D gene: .; CDR3 protein: CASSPPWGRIEAFF; CDR3 DNA: TGTGCCAGCAGCCCTCCATGGGGGAGAATTGAAGCTTTCTTT
J gene: TRBJ2-3; clone size: .; V gene: TRBV18; D gene: TRBD2; CDR3 protein: CASSESSTSGKIDTQYF; CDR3 DNA: TGTGCCAGCTCCGAATCGTCGACTAGCGGGAAAATAGATACGCAGTATTTT
J gene: TRBJ2-3; clone size: .; V gene: TRBV4-3; D gene: TRBD2; CDR3 protein: CASSQVPAGEGIDTQYF; CDR3 DNA: TGCGCCAGCAGCCAAGTCCCGGCCGGGGAGGGCATAGATACGCAGTATTTT
J gene: TRBJ2-7; clone size: few; V gene: TRBV7-2; D gene: .; CDR3 protein: CASSSRKGEQYF; CDR3 DNA: TGTGCCAGCAGCTCTAGGAAGGGTGAGCAGTACTTC
J gene: TRBJ1-1; clone size: .; V gene: TRBV2; D gene: TRBD1; CDR3 protein: CASRTGENTEAFF; CDR3 DNA: TGTGCCAGCAGGACAGGGGAGAACACTGAAGCTTTCTTT
J gene: TRBJ2-5; clone size: few; V gene: TRBV29-1; D gene: TRBD2; CDR3 protein: CSVGSGRVRETQYF; CDR3 DNA: TGCAGCGTTGGTAGCGGGAGAGTGAGAGAGACCCAGTACTTC
J gene: TRBJ2-5; clone size: .; V gene: TRBV28; D gene: .; CDR3 protein: CASSSYRDWGGQETQYF; CDR3 DNA: TGTGCCAGCAGTTCTTACCGGGACTGGGGAGGCCAAGAGACCCAGTACTTC
J gene: TRBJ2-7; clone size: few; V gene: TRBV2; D gene: TRBD2; CDR3 protein: CASQREGPDEQYF; CDR3 DNA: TGTGCCAGCCAGCGGGAGGGCCCCGACGAGCAGTACTTC
J gene: TRBJ1-1; clone size: .; V gene: TRBV2; D gene: .; CDR3 protein: CASRGDLRSEAFF; CDR3 DNA: TGTGCCAGCAGAGGCGATTTGCGGTCTGAAGCTTTCTTT
J gene: TRBJ2-5; clone size: .; V gene: TRBV25-1; D gene: TRBD1; CDR3 protein: CASSQGAPQETQYF; CDR3 DNA: TGTGCCAGCAGTCAGGGGGCCCCGCAAGAGACCCAGTACTTC
J gene: TRBJ2-1; clone size: few; V gene: TRBV10-3; D gene: TRBD2; CDR3 protein: CAISEVSGRSLWSNEQFF; CDR3 DNA: TGTGCCATCAGTGAAGTTAGCGGGAGAAGTCTTTGGTCTAATGAGCAGTTCTTC